The sequence of this T cell receptor beta chain was determined in a study of type 1 and type 2 diabetes patients. On the study more broadly: Participants included type 1 and type 2 diabetes patients plus nondiabetic controls. Study-wide points: Unmatched age and gender across groups might bias interpretation. V and J gene usage correlated at 0.75 to 0.97 between type 2 diabetes and control samples.

This CDR3 is 14 amino acids long. Germline CDR1 and CDR2: DFQATT and SNEGSKA (reference sequence). V lost 4 bases, J lost 1 base, and 11 bases lay in between. PCR was run on genomic DNA. A primer set of 30 forward and 13 reverse primers amplified the CDR3. TCRdb passed the multiplex PCR reads through MiXCR, listing each CDR3 protein once. The table shows 270,000 or so distinct CDR3 sequences, with 40% to 50% occurring only once. This clonotype showed up just a few times. Antigen specificity is unknown. This sequence originates from a man aged 18 to 29 with type 2 diabetes. The sample comprised peripheral blood mononuclear cells (PBMCs). The rearrangement uses TRBV20-1 and TRBJ2-1; D is perhaps TRBD2 (5 bases). The CDR3 region has the DNA TGCAGTGCTAAAATAAGGGAGTCCTACAATGAGCAGTTCTTC. Protein product: CSAKIRESYNEQFF.